Each of the 18 T cell receptor beta chains below was sequenced from the same sample in a study of cytomegalovirus exposure and HLA in healthy donors. This PCR relied on a set of 60 Vbeta primers and 13 Jbeta primers. The repertoire was sequenced with immunoSEQ multiplex PCR; TCRdb's copy has only in-frame clones and lacks some. Here the sample spans roughly 150,000 clones, approximately 80% being singletons. The sequenced sample consisted of PBMCs. Receptors originate from a middle-aged woman in good health and CMV-seronegative.

The gene calls are TRBV5-1 and TRBJ1-2; 7 nucleotides agree with TRBD1. The ends lost 2 bases at V and 6 bases at J; junction bases unmatched: 7. There are 14 residues in the CDR3. Germline assignment: CDR1 SGHRS and CDR2 YFSETQ. CDR3 amino acids: CASSLGDRVDGYTF. The CDR3 DNA reads TGCGCCAGCAGCTTAGGAGACAGGGTGGATGGCTACACCTTC.

V gene TRBV2 combines with J gene TRBJ1-1; 7 bases line up with TRBD1. The length of the CDR3 is 13 residues. CDR1 is SNHLY and CDR2 is FYNNEI in the germline V gene. Trimming removed 7 bases from V and 4 bases from J; junction bases left unmatched: 6. The CDR3 DNA reads TGTGCCAGCAAACGACAGGGTGGCACTGAAGCTTTCTTT. Protein: CASKRQGGTEAFF.

This clone was seen only a few times. This chain uses TRBV7-9 with TRBJ1-1; D may be TRBD1 (6 bases). CDR3 length: 17 residues. The germline V gene has CDR1 SEHNR and CDR2 FQNEAQ (reference sequence). Trimming took 4 bases from V and 1 from J, leaving 19 bases between them. In DNA, the CDR3 is TGTGCCAGCAGCTCCACCCCCCGGAGACAGGCGAACACTGAAGCTTTCTTT. Translation gives CASSSTPRRQANTEAFF. The variable domain in full, with the rest retrieved from reference TRBV7-9 and TRBJ1-1, is DTGVSQNPRHKITKRGQNVTFRCDPISEHNRLYWYRQTLGQGPEFLTYFQNEAQLEKSRLLSDRFSAERPKGSFSTLEIQRTEQGDSAMYLCASSSTPRRQANTEAFFGQGTRLTVV.

The gene calls are TRBV4-3 and TRBJ2-2; 8 bases line up with TRBD2. Germline CDR1 is LGHNA and CDR2 is YSLEER. The V segment lost 4 bases and the J segment 6 bases; nucleotides outside the gene matches: 13. The CDR3 has 17 residues. CDR3 region: CASSRSLRREESGELFF. CDR3 bases: TGCGCCAGCAGCCGATCTCTCAGGCGGGAGGAGTCCGGGGAGCTGTTTTTT.

The chain joins TRBV5-1 to TRBJ1-6, with TRBD1 identical over 7 bases. This CDR3 has 15 amino acids. Losses at the gene ends were 0 bases for V and 9 bases for J; bases not matched to a gene: 6. Germline CDR1 SGHRS, CDR2 YFSETQ. DNA of the CDR3: TGCGCCAGCAGCTTGGGACAGGGAGCTTCTTCACCCCTCCACTTT. This sequence encodes CASSLGQGASSPLHF.

The rearrangement uses TRBV4-2 and TRBJ2-1; a weak D match, TRBD1 (5 bases). V lost 0 bases, J lost 4 bases, and 13 bases lay in between. Germline values: CDR1 LGHNA, CDR2 YNFKEQ. CDR3 size: 16 residues. CDR3 coding DNA: TGTGCCAGCAGCCAAGATCTAGGTACAGGATACAATGAGCAGTTCTTC. Translation gives CASSQDLGTGYNEQFF.

This clone has a single count. The chain joins TRBV30 to TRBJ1-1; weak D call: TRBD1 (5 bases). V was shortened by 3 bases and J by 3 bases, with 14 bases between the two germline ends. CDR1 is GTSNPN, CDR2 SVGIG, per germline (reference sequence). This CDR3 contains 14 residues. In DNA, the CDR3 is TGTGCCTGGAGCCCCACGTCGGGGGACACTGAAGCTTTCTTT. This codes for CAWSPTSGDTEAFF.

This clone is a singleton in its sample. The chain is built from TRBV21-1 and TRBJ1-2; the D call in the table, TRBD1, was not verified against the DNA. TRBV21-1 is reported as a pseudogene. The CDR3 consists of 15 residues. The DNA for the CDR3 is TGTGCCAGCAGCAAAGAGGGGGTGGTCTTTCACGGCTACACCTTC. Translated: CASSKEGVVFHGYTF.

The CDR3 DNA reads as TGTGCCAGCGGGGGCAGTGTCTCCTACGAGCAGTACTTC. Protein product: CASGGSVSYEQYF. The chain recombines TRBV28 with TRBJ2-7; the D gene is possibly TRBD1 (6 bases). The CDR3 totals 13 residues. CDR1 is MDHEN, CDR2 SYDVKM, per germline. Trimming pared 8 bases from V and 0 bases from J, leaving 11 bases between.

CDR3 sequence reads: CAISPQAANTGELFF. CDR3 DNA sequence: TGTGCCATCAGCCCCCAGGCAGCCAACACCGGGGAGCTGTTTTTT. The chain recombines TRBV10-3 with TRBJ2-2, with D unresolved. V was shortened by 6 bases and J by 2 bases, with 13 bases between the two germline ends. CDR3 length: 15 residues. In germline, CDR1 is ENHRY, CDR2 SYGVKD.

The J gene is TRBJ2-5, the V gene TRBV10-3; TRBD2 aligns across 12 bases. V shed 6 bases, J shed 5 bases, and the junction held 1 base outside the gene matches. The CDR3 runs 13 residues. In germline, CDR1 is ENHRY, CDR2 SYGVKD. This CDR3 reads CAIRGTSGETQYF. CDR3 nucleotides: TGTGCCATCAGAGGGACTAGCGGGGAGACCCAGTACTTC.

V is TRBV27 and J is TRBJ2-7; 9 bases map to TRBD1. The V gene's germline CDR1 is MNHEY and CDR2 SMNVEV (reference sequence). With 6 bases clipped from V and 2 bases from J, the junction kept 5 bases outside the gene matches. The CDR3 totals 14 residues. CDR3 in amino acids: CASSWGQGPYEQYF. CDR3 nucleotides: TGTGCCAGCAGCTGGGGACAGGGACCCTACGAGCAGTACTTC.

The chain is built from TRBV6-5 and TRBJ2-2, with 8 bases fitting TRBD1. The CDR3 contains 15 residues. The J segment lost 3 bases and the V segment lost 6 bases, leaving 6 bases of the junction unmatched. CDR1 is MNHEY, CDR2 SVGAGI, per germline. The CDR3 is CASRGRGLDTGELFF. Written as DNA, the CDR3 is TGTGCCAGCAGGGGCAGGGGGCTTGACACCGGGGAGCTGTTTTTT.

This CDR3 reads CASSYQGGSGNTIYF. The DNA for the CDR3 is TGTGCCAGCAGTTACCAGGGAGGCTCTGGAAACACCATATATTTT. The chain joins TRBV6-6 to TRBJ1-3; weak D call: TRBD1 (5 bases). Per the germline V gene, CDR1 is MNHNY and CDR2 is SVGAGI (reference sequence). V lost 2 bases and J 0 bases, leaving 8 bases between the germline ends. The CDR3 totals 15 residues.

The chain carries TRBV28 and TRBJ1-2; D is possibly TRBD1 (5 bases). The CDR3 has 15 amino acids. Germline assignment: CDR1 MDHEN and CDR2 SYDVKM. The ends were cut back, 2 bases at V and 2 bases at J, with 12 bases in the middle. CDR3 residues: CASSLTERGNYGYTF. The CDR3 nucleotides are TGTGCCAGCAGTTTAACGGAACGGGGGAACTATGGCTACACCTTC.

The V gene is TRBV14, the J gene TRBJ1-2; 7 nucleotides match TRBD1. CDR3 length: 16 residues. Trimming took 1 base from V and 7 from J; bases not matched to a gene: 12. Germline V gene sequence: CDR1 SGHDN, CDR2 FVKESK. CDR3 residues: CASSQALRTGVVGYTF. CDR3 DNA sequence: TGTGCCAGCAGCCAAGCTCTGAGGACAGGAGTAGTTGGCTACACCTTC.

The rearrangement links TRBV4-3 to TRBJ1-1, with D possibly being TRBD1 (5 bases). Germline lookup yields CDR1 LGHNA and CDR2 YSLEER. The CDR3 has 18 amino acids. Trimming took 0 bases from V and 5 from J, leaving 22 bases between them. The CDR3 loop is CASSQDRGVIFRQTEAFF. The CDR3 bases are TGCGCCAGCAGCCAAGATCGGGGGGTCATCTTCCGGCAAACTGAAGCTTTCTTT.

This sequence joins TRBV7-3 and TRBJ2-2; 12 bases are shared with TRBD1. The CDR3 has 18 amino acids. The germline gives CDR1 SGHTA, CDR2 FQGTGA. Trimming removed 5 bases from V and 5 bases from J; junction bases left unmatched: 12. The CDR3 DNA follows: TGTGCCAGCAGCCACCCGGGACAGGGGGCCGATTGGACCGGGGAGCTGTTTTTT. Translated, it gives CASSHPGQGADWTGELFF.